A single sample gave rise to the 32 T cell receptor beta chains below, sequenced in a study of T cell responses to AZD1222 COVID-19 vaccine. Some clones are missing from TCRdb's copy, which holds only in-frame ones; the method was immunoSEQ multiplex PCR. Of roughly 140,000 clones listed, about nine tenths are singletons. This specimen consisted of peripheral blood, obtained on day 0 of MenACWY control vaccination. These receptors all come from an adult in good health.

The chain combines TRBV2 with TRBJ1-2; D uncertain. CDR3 size: 12 residues. Germline V CDR1 and CDR2: SNHLY, FYNNEI. The germline V and J ends were trimmed by 4 bases and 7 bases, with 10 bases remaining between them. CDR3 sequence (DNA): TGTGCCAGCAGTGGCCAGATCCGTGGCTACACCTTC. The encoded protein is CASSGQIRGYTF.

The V call is TRBV28, the J call TRBJ1-3; D unresolved. Germline assignment: CDR1 MDHEN and CDR2 SYDVKM. V was shortened by 2 bases and J by 1 base, with 6 bases between the two germline ends. The CDR3 loop spans 14 amino acids. In DNA form, the CDR3 reads TGTGCCAGCAGTTTAAGGCGATCTGGAAACACCATATATTTT. The encoded protein is CASSLRRSGNTIYF.

This chain links TRBV7-8 with TRBJ1-5; unclear D gene. In germline, CDR1 is SGHVS, CDR2 FQNEAQ. This CDR3 contains 12 residues. V lost 3 bases to trimming and J lost 10 bases, with 10 bases between them. CDR3 bases: TGTGCCAGCAGCTTCGCCGACAATCCCCAGCATTTT. It encodes CASSFADNPQHF. Together with reference TRBV7-8 and TRBJ1-5, the CDR3 gives the full variable domain: GAGVSQSPRYKVAKRGQDVALRCDPISGHVSLFWYQQALGQGPEFLTYFQNEAQLDKSGLPSDRFFAERPEGSVSTLKIQRTQQEDSAVYLCASSFADNPQHFGDGTRLSIL.

The CDR3 nucleotides are TGTGCCAGCAGCTTCGGGGGGGCTGAGGATACGCAGTATTTT. Translating it yields CASSFGGAEDTQYF. The chain couples TRBV7-9 to TRBJ2-3; 8 bases map to TRBD2. This CDR3 is 14 amino acids long. The V gene's germline CDR1 is SEHNR and CDR2 FQNEAQ (reference sequence). V lost 3 bases, J lost 6 bases, and 5 bases stayed unmatched.

The V and J genes are TRBV15 and TRBJ1-1, with D possibly being TRBD1 (5 bases). The CDR3 runs to 13 residues. V lost 5 bases and J lost 5, with 12 bases in between. Germline assignment: CDR1 LNHNV and CDR2 YYDKDF (reference sequence). The CDR3 reads CATSGPWGTEAFF. In nucleotides, the CDR3 is TGTGCCACCAGCGGCCCATGGGGGACTGAAGCTTTCTTT.

The chain combines TRBV29-1 with TRBJ2-1; D is ambiguous. V lost 3 bases, J lost 4 bases, and 7 bases lay in between. CDR1 and CDR2 from the germline V gene are SQVTM and ANQGSEA. The length of the CDR3 is 12 residues. The chain's CDR3 is CSVDGLYNEQFF. In DNA form, the CDR3 reads TGCAGCGTTGACGGGCTTTACAATGAGCAGTTCTTC.

The CDR3 sequence is CASSYGVRTEAFF. CDR3 bases: TGTGCCAGCAGTTACGGGGTCAGGACTGAAGCTTTCTTT. This chain joins TRBV6-5 and TRBJ1-1; D gene ambiguous. CDR1 is MNHEY and CDR2 is SVGAGI in the germline V gene. The CDR3 consists of 13 residues. V lost 2 bases and J lost 5, with 9 bases in between.

The V gene is TRBV5-1, the J gene TRBJ2-5; D gene unclear. V was pared by 0 bases and J by 3 bases, with 6 bases between. Germline V gene sequence: CDR1 SGHRS, CDR2 YFSETQ. This CDR3 spans 13 amino acids. CDR3 region: CASSLGPKETQYF. CDR3 nucleotides: TGCGCCAGCAGCTTGGGGCCGAAAGAGACCCAGTACTTC.

The gene calls are TRBV28 and TRBJ1-4; D not resolved. Deletions cut 1 base from V and 8 bases from J, with 11 bases between. There are 14 residues in the CDR3. Germline-derived CDR1 and CDR2 are MDHEN and SYDVKM. The CDR3 nucleotides are TGTGCCAGCAGTTTATCAGCCGGATGGGAAAAACTGTTTTTT. It encodes CASSLSAGWEKLFF.

The J gene is TRBJ2-7, the V gene TRBV6-5, with 8 bases fitting TRBD1. Looked up from germline, CDR1 is MNHEY and CDR2 is SVGAGI. V lost 6 bases and J lost 5; bases outside the gene matches: 6. The CDR3 totals 13 residues. The CDR3, as DNA: TGTGCCAGCAGCTCCAGGGGGCTAAACGAGCAGTACTTC. This encodes CASSSRGLNEQYF.

The chain has TRBV11-3 and TRBJ1-1; D ambiguous. The CDR3 length is 14 residues. In germline, CDR1 is SGHNT, CDR2 YENEEA. The germline V and J ends were trimmed by 1 base and 5 bases, with 11 bases remaining between them. The CDR3 nucleotides are TGTGCCAGCAGCTTAGGACAAGGGTGGACTGAAGCTTTCTTT. Amino acid sequence: CASSLGQGWTEAFF.

CDR3 in amino acids: CASSSGQQETQYF. The CDR3 bases are TGTGCCAGCAGCTCTGGACAACAAGAGACCCAGTACTTC. The V gene is TRBV5-4, the J gene TRBJ2-5, with D perhaps TRBD1 (5 bases). V lost 3 bases, J lost 2 bases, and 8 bases lay in between. The CDR3 is 13 residues long. Germline V gene lookup returns CDR1 SGHNT and CDR2 YYREEE (reference sequence).

The chain uses TRBV7-2 and TRBJ2-7; the match to TRBD2 covers 10 bases. Germline CDR1 SGHTA, CDR2 FQGNSA. The CDR3 is made up of 14 amino acids. Losses at the gene ends were 5 bases for V and 3 bases for J; bases not matched to a gene: 4. The CDR3 is CASSQRTSGYEQYF. The CDR3 DNA follows: TGTGCCAGCAGCCAGAGGACTAGCGGCTACGAGCAGTACTTC.

This sequence joins TRBV30 and TRBJ1-1; D is unresolved. V dropped 4 bases and J dropped 1 base, with 16 bases sitting between them. The CDR3 length is 15 residues. CDR1 is GTSNPN and CDR2 is SVGIG in the germline V gene (reference sequence). The CDR3 DNA sequence: TGTGCCTGGAAGAGTCCGGGGAGGGCGAACACTGAAGCTTTCTTT. Translated: CAWKSPGRANTEAFF.

This clone was observed a single time. This sequence joins TRBV4-2 and TRBJ1-3, with D unresolved. In germline, CDR1 is LGHNA, CDR2 YNFKEQ. The CDR3 contains 14 residues. Trimming shortened V by 0 bases and J by 2 bases, and 5 bases separated the two germline ends. CDR3 in DNA: TGTGCCAGCAGCCAAGATTCAGCTGGAAACACCATATATTTT. Residues: CASSQDSAGNTIYF.

About this clone itself: This sample also contains other DNA sequences that code for the same CDR3. CDR3 residues: CASSLVVGEKLFF. For the CDR3, the DNA is TGTGCCAGCAGCTTGGTAGTGGGTGAAAAACTGTTTTTT. V usage is TRBV5-6 and J usage is TRBJ1-4; D is ambiguous. The germline V gene has CDR1 SGHDT and CDR2 YYEEEE. The CDR3 runs 13 residues. V lost 0 bases to trimming and J lost 7 bases, with 7 bases between them. Complete variable domain (other parts from reference TRBV5-6 and TRBJ1-4): DAGVTQSPTHLIKTRGQQVTLRCSPKSGHDTVSWYQQALGQGPQFIFQYYEEEERQRGNFPDRFSGHQFPNYSSELNVNALLLGDSALYLCASSLVVGEKLFFGSGTQLSVL.

The gene calls are TRBV11-3 and TRBJ2-3; D uncertain. Trimming took 5 bases from V and 6 from J, leaving 9 bases between them. CDR1 SGHNT and CDR2 YENEEA come from the germline V gene. The CDR3 runs 12 residues. The DNA for the CDR3 is TGTGCCAGCAGCCCCAGTCATGATACGCAGTATTTT. Encoded protein: CASSPSHDTQYF.

V gene TRBV10-3 combines with J gene TRBJ1-4; D uncertain. This CDR3 is 14 amino acids long. Trimming stripped 4 bases from V and 3 bases from J, with 9 bases between. Germline loops: CDR1 ENHRY, CDR2 SYGVKD. The CDR3: CAISGTASNEKLFF. The DNA of the CDR3 is TGTGCCATCAGTGGGACGGCCTCTAATGAAAAACTGTTTTTT.

This rearrangement joins TRBV29-1 to TRBJ1-2, with D maybe TRBD1 (6 bases). V dropped 6 bases and J dropped 6 bases, with 17 bases sitting between them. The length of the CDR3 is 13 residues. Germline CDR1 is SQVTM and CDR2 is ANQGSEA. The CDR3 DNA is TGCAGCGTCACGTGGGGGGCGATCGATGGCTACACCTTC. Translation: CSVTWGAIDGYTF.

This clone turned up a few times. CDR3 region: CASSLLTGGRNQPQHF. The DNA of the CDR3 is TGTGCCAGCAGCTTACTGACGGGAGGGCGCAATCAGCCCCAGCATTTT. The rearrangement joins TRBV28 to TRBJ1-5; D call uncertain. The CDR3 extends over 16 amino acids. Per the germline V gene, CDR1 is MDHEN and CDR2 is SYDVKM. V was cut by 6 bases and J by 2 bases, with 17 bases left in between.

This rearrangement joins TRBV4-1 to TRBJ2-7; maybe TRBD1 (8 bases). The V gene lost 0 bases and the J gene lost 4 bases, with 13 bases spanning the gap. The germline V gene has CDR1 MGHRA and CDR2 YSYEKL. The CDR3 runs 15 residues. The CDR3 DNA follows: TGCGCCAGCAGCCAAGATCACAGGGGGGGATACGAGCAGTACTTC. Its translation: CASSQDHRGGYEQYF.

The chain recombines TRBV5-4 with TRBJ2-5; D is possibly TRBD2 (5 bases). Trimming took 4 bases from V and 5 from J, leaving 18 bases between them. Per the germline V gene, CDR1 is SGHNT and CDR2 is YYREEE (reference sequence). This CDR3 has 15 amino acids. CDR3 DNA sequence: TGTGCCAGCAGCCTTAACTCAGGAGGTGGGGAGACCCAGTACTTC. Translating gives CASSLNSGGGETQYF.

The genes are TRBV7-2 and TRBJ1-2, with 9 bases identical to TRBD1. V dropped 5 bases and J dropped 6; count of bases not matched to a gene: 7. This CDR3 comprises 14 residues. Germline CDR1 SGHTA, CDR2 FQGNSA. CDR3 coding DNA: TGTGCCAGCAGCCGCGACAGGGGGACCCATGGCTACACCTTC. Its translation: CASSRDRGTHGYTF.

A single count supports this clone. V and J are TRBV30 and TRBJ1-1, with no clear D. Germline CDR1 reads GTSNPN; CDR2 reads SVGIG (reference sequence). The CDR3 has 11 residues. V dropped 3 bases and J dropped 7 bases, with 9 bases sitting between them. The CDR3: CAWSTRNEAFF. CDR3 in DNA: TGTGCCTGGAGCACGAGGAATGAAGCTTTCTTT.

This clone has a handful of counts. The chain links TRBV18 to TRBJ1-2; no reliable D call. V lost 4 bases and J 6 bases, leaving 12 bases between the germline ends. This CDR3 spans 13 amino acids. Germline CDR1 reads KGHSH; CDR2 reads LQKENI. The CDR3 protein is CASSQQTDDGYTF. Here the CDR3 DNA reads TGTGCCAGCTCACAACAAACAGACGATGGCTACACCTTC.

This chain links TRBV7-2 with TRBJ2-7; 9 bases map to TRBD1. CDR3 size: 13 residues. Germline lookup yields CDR1 SGHTA and CDR2 FQGNSA. V gave up 5 bases and J gave up 5 bases; unmatched junction bases: 4. The CDR3 loop is CASSEDRGHEQYF. Written as DNA, the CDR3 is TGTGCCAGCAGCGAGGACAGGGGACACGAGCAGTACTTC. The complete variable domain, with remaining parts taken from reference TRBV7-2 and TRBJ2-7, reads GAGVSQSPSNKVTEKGKDVELRCDPISGHTALYWYRQSLGQGLEFLIYFQGNSAPDKSGLPSDRFSAERTGGSVSTLTIQRTQQEDSAVYLCASSEDRGHEQYFGPGTRLTVT.

This rearrangement joins TRBV19 to TRBJ1-3, with unresolved D. This CDR3 has 15 amino acids. Germline V gives CDR1 LNHDA, CDR2 SQIVND (reference sequence). V dropped 1 base and J dropped 1 base, with 8 bases sitting between them. In DNA form, the CDR3 reads TGTGCCAGTAGTATAGTGGTGGGATCTGGAAACACCATATATTTT. It encodes CASSIVVGSGNTIYF.

V usage is TRBV30 and J usage is TRBJ1-2, with a possible D match to TRBD1 (5 bases). Germline assignment: CDR1 GTSNPN and CDR2 SVGIG (reference sequence). V gave up 0 bases and J gave up 8 bases, with 13 bases separating them. The CDR3 runs to 13 residues. This chain's CDR3 is CAWSVPGRRGYTF. CDR3 in DNA: TGTGCCTGGAGTGTCCCAGGGCGTAGAGGCTACACCTTC. The full variable domain, in which reference TRBV30 and TRBJ1-2 provide the parts outside the CDR3, is SQTIHQWPATLVQPVGSPLSLECTVEGTSNPNLYWYRQAAGRGLQLLFYSVGIGQISSEVPQNLSASRPQDRQFILSSKKLLLSDSGFYLCAWSVPGRRGYTFGSGTRLTVV.

The gene calls are TRBV6-1 and TRBJ2-5; D gene ambiguous. Germline values: CDR1 MNHNS, CDR2 SASEGT. Trimming left V 2 bases short and J 1 base short, with 11 bases between. This CDR3 region has 15 residues. The CDR3 DNA follows: TGTGCCAGCAGTGAATTCTCACAGAGCCAAGAGACCCAGTACTTC. Its translation is CASSEFSQSQETQYF.

The sample holds a few counts of this clone. V gene TRBV2 combines with J gene TRBJ2-5; D might be TRBD1 (6 bases). CDR1 is SNHLY, CDR2 FYNNEI, per germline. The CDR3 totals 12 residues. V was cut by 6 bases and J by 5 bases, with 10 bases left in between. The CDR3 sequence: CASRQGHETQYF. In nucleotides, the CDR3 is TGTGCCAGCAGACAGGGTCACGAGACCCAGTACTTC.

J is TRBJ1-1 and V is TRBV7-2, with D perhaps matching TRBD1 (5 bases). Trimming shortened V by 1 base and J by 2 bases, and 8 bases separated the two germline ends. Germline V gives CDR1 SGHTA, CDR2 FQGNSA. This CDR3 contains 14 residues. In DNA, the CDR3 is TGTGCCAGCAGCTTAGGCGGGGCTAACACTGAAGCTTTCTTT. Translated: CASSLGGANTEAFF.

The chain couples TRBV7-8 to TRBJ1-1; 8 bases align to TRBD1. V lost 5 bases and J lost 7; bases outside the gene matches: 12. Germline V gives CDR1 SGHVS, CDR2 FQNEAQ. CDR3 size: 15 residues. CDR3 loop: CASSLNLDRDLEAFF. In nucleotides, the CDR3 is TGTGCCAGCAGCCTCAATTTGGACAGGGACCTTGAAGCTTTCTTT.